The 9 T cell receptor beta chains reported below all come from one sample, sequenced in a study of blood T cell repertoires in COVID-19. Sequencing used immunoSEQ multiplex PCR; TCRdb keeps in-frame clones, though not all of them. The sample contains 55,000 to 85,000 clones, about nine tenths of which appear only once. The source material was peripheral blood. All receptors come from a woman aged 18-35 years with acute or convalescent COVID-19.

This clone was counted a single time. The J gene is TRBJ1-2, the V gene TRBV4-1, with D hard to call. CDR1 is MGHRA, CDR2 YSYEKL, per germline. The CDR3 extends over 16 amino acids. V was shortened by 1 base and J by 7 bases, with 19 bases between the two germline ends. CDR3 region: CASSQGSELVYGGYTF. As DNA, the CDR3 is TGCGCCAGCAGCCAAGGATCTGAGCTTGTCTATGGTGGCTACACCTTC.

This clone was detected once. The V and J genes are TRBV7-9 and TRBJ1-4; D perhaps matches TRBD1 (6 bases). Trimming removed 2 bases at V and 8 bases at J, with 12 bases between. Germline values: CDR1 SEHNR, CDR2 FQNEAQ (reference sequence). The CDR3 covers 14 residues. As DNA, the CDR3 is TGTGCCAGCAGCTTATTAGGGGGTAACGAAAAACTGTTTTTT. It translates to CASSLLGGNEKLFF.

V and J are TRBV5-1 and TRBJ1-3, with no clear D. This CDR3 spans 16 amino acids. V was pared by 4 bases and J by 0 bases, with 14 bases between. The germline V gene encodes CDR1 SGHRS and CDR2 YFSETQ. In DNA, the CDR3 is TGCGCCAGCAGCCCGGCGGCGGGGAGCTCTGGAAACACCATATATTTT. Protein product: CASSPAAGSSGNTIYF.

This rearrangement joins TRBV5-1 to TRBJ2-1; the D gene is possibly TRBD1 (6 bases). The germline CDR1 and CDR2 sequences are SGHRS and YFSETQ. The CDR3 spans 14 residues. Trimming removed 4 bases from V and 7 bases from J, with 15 bases in between. CDR3 loop: CASSEDRAENEQFF. Here the CDR3 DNA reads TGCGCCAGCAGCGAGGACAGAGCCGAAAATGAGCAGTTCTTC.

This clone appeared a single time. V gene TRBV11-2 combines with J gene TRBJ2-7; 7 bases agree with TRBD1. Germline values: CDR1 SGHAT, CDR2 FQNNGV. The CDR3 is 15 residues long. With 1 base clipped from V and 3 bases from J, the junction kept 6 bases outside the gene matches. The CDR3 protein is CASSLGTGDDYEQYF. CDR3 nucleotides: TGTGCCAGCAGCTTAGGAACAGGGGACGACTACGAGCAGTACTTC. Supplemented by reference TRBV11-2 and TRBJ2-7, the full variable domain reads EAGVAQSPRYKIIEKRQSVAFWCNPISGHATLYWYQQILGQGPKLLIQFQNNGVVDDSQLPKDRFSAERLKGVDSTLKIQPAKLEDSAVYLCASSLGTGDDYEQYFGPGTRLTVT.

A note on this clone: The same CDR3 arises from other DNA sequences in this sample as well. The chain links TRBV5-4 to TRBJ1-1; D gene unclear. This CDR3 spans 13 amino acids. Germline CDR1 and CDR2: SGHNT and YYREEE (reference sequence). V was shortened by 0 bases and J by 4 bases, with 7 bases between the two germline ends. Written as DNA, the CDR3 is TGTGCCAGCAGCTTGGCCGGAGTCACTGAAGCTTTCTTT. Amino acids: CASSLAGVTEAFF.

V and J are TRBV30 and TRBJ2-1, with D uncertain. Between the trimmed V and J ends, which lost 2 bases and 6 bases, there was a span of 11 bases. The V gene's germline CDR1 is GTSNPN and CDR2 SVGIG (reference sequence). The CDR3 covers 13 residues. CDR3 bases: TGTGCCTGGAGTCCTCTCTACTTCAATGAGCAGTTCTTC. Amino acid sequence: CAWSPLYFNEQFF.

A few counts support this clone. The chain uses TRBV19 and TRBJ2-7; 8 bases align to TRBD2. The CDR3 totals 14 residues. V lost 6 bases and J lost 0; bases outside the gene matches: 4. Per the germline V gene, CDR1 is LNHDA and CDR2 is SQIVND (reference sequence). CDR3 bases: TGTGCCAGTAGCCCGGGACTAGACTCCTACGAGCAGTACTTC. Its translation is CASSPGLDSYEQYF.

The rearrangement links TRBV19 to TRBJ2-1; tentatively, D is TRBD1 (5 bases). In germline, CDR1 is LNHDA, CDR2 SQIVND (reference sequence). V was trimmed by 1 base and J by 7 bases, leaving 8 bases between them. The CDR3 spans 13 residues. The CDR3 DNA reads as TGTGCCAGTAGTATAGTACCAGGGAATGAGCAGTTCTTC. It specifies CASSIVPGNEQFF.